A single count supports the clone carrying this T cell receptor beta chain. One end of the junction fails to match germline, which may point to a read error. RNA was isolated and reverse transcribed to cDNA, the sequencing template. Clones were read by immunoSEQ multiplex PCR, and TCRdb kept only the in-frame ones, dropping some. The sample includes about 140,000 clones, around 82% of them seen just once. The CDR3 is made up of 11 amino acids. Looked up from germline, CDR1 is PRHDT and CDR2 is FYEKMQ (reference sequence). The entry originates in a study of CD8+ T cells in alopecia areata. The treatment: oral pan-JAK inhibitor, 5-10 mg twice daily. It was from PBMCs that CD4+ and CD8+ T cells were sorted.

The clonotype originates from a human donor with alopecia areata. V is TRBV13 and J is TRBJ2-3; D is ambiguous. The specimen was CD8+ T cells sorted from blood, collected at week 4, from a patient treated with tofacitinib. The CDR3 loop is CASSSGSTMDF. CDR3 coding DNA: TGTGCCAGCAGCTCCGGGTCTACCATGGATTTT.